The rows below give T cell receptor beta chains drawn from one sample of a study of shared clonotypes between healthy human individuals. Assay: immunoSEQ multiplex PCR; the TCRdb copy retains only in-frame clones and omits some. The table has 700,000 or so clones, about two thirds seen once. The specimen sequenced was memory CD4+ T cells sorted from blood. The receptor source for this set is a woman aged 25-40 years in good health. Each CDR3 is given with its conserved first and last residue. D genes are given only for firm matches. A clone size is listed for some rows: how often the clone was seen (once, few, many), or a class if it is expanded.

v_gene	j_gene	abundance	d_gene	CDR3aa	CDR3nt
TRBV19	TRBJ2-7	NA	TRBD1	CASSPIGQGAGWQYF	TGTGCCAGTAGTCCCATTGGACAGGGGGCGGGCTGGCAGTACTTC
TRBV14	TRBJ2-1	NA	NA	CANPGECSYNEQFF	TGTGCCAACCCGGGTGAATGCTCCTACAATGAGCAGTTCTTC
TRBV5-6	TRBJ2-1	NA	NA	CASSFDRGWANEQFF	TGTGCCAGCAGCTTTGATCGAGGTTGGGCCAATGAGCAGTTCTTC
TRBV28	TRBJ1-4	NA	TRBD1	CASIRQGGEKLFF	TGTGCCAGCATTCGACAGGGAGGTGAAAAACTGTTTTTT
TRBV19	TRBJ2-7	few	TRBD2	CASSIGLAGAGYEQYF	TGTGCCAGTAGTATAGGTCTGGCGGGAGCGGGATACGAGCAGTACTTC
TRBV28	TRBJ1-1	once	NA	CASRKGGRVGEAFF	TGTGCCAGCAGGAAGGGGGGCAGGGTAGGCGAAGCTTTCTTT
TRBV6-5	TRBJ1-2	NA	NA	CAAGAGTNYGYTF	TGTGCCGCGGGGGCAGGGACTAACTATGGCTACACCTTC
TRBV18	TRBJ1-2	few	NA	CASSRARPGGNYGYTF	TGTGCCAGCTCACGTGCCAGACCGGGGGGTAACTATGGCTACACCTTC
TRBV11-3	TRBJ2-1	many	TRBD2	CASSPRGLAGGYTEQFF	TGTGCCAGCAGCCCCCGCGGACTAGCGGGAGGCTATACAGAGCAGTTCTTC
TRBV7-2	TRBJ1-1	NA	TRBD1	CASSSYRGDAFF	TGTGCCAGCAGCTCCTACAGGGGCGATGCTTTCTTT
TRBV5-4	TRBJ2-5	NA	TRBD1	CASSTGGQETQYF	TGTGCCAGCAGCACAGGGGGGCAAGAGACCCAGTACTTC
TRBV19	TRBJ1-5	NA	TRBD1	CASSSTGDQPQHF	TGTGCCAGTAGTAGTACAGGGGATCAGCCCCAGCATTTT
TRBV7-9	TRBJ2-1	NA	NA	CASSFLHTTKHLNNEQFF	TGTGCCAGCAGCTTTCTTCATACCACAAAACACCTAAACAATGAGCAGTTCTTC
TRBV19	TRBJ2-2	NA	NA	CASSPRGFTGELFF	TGTGCCAGTAGTCCCCGGGGGTTCACCGGGGAGCTGTTTTTT
TRBV19	TRBJ2-7	NA	TRBD2	CASSRSGSSYEQYF	TGTGCCAGTAGTCGTAGCGGGAGTAGCTACGAGCAGTACTTC
TRBV28	TRBJ2-1	NA	TRBD2	CATYGVSGSLNEQFF	TGTGCCACCTACGGCGTCAGCGGGAGCTTGAATGAGCAGTTCTTC
TRBV5-1	TRBJ2-5	NA	NA	CASSLDKTQYF	TGCGCCAGCAGCCTGGACAAGACCCAGTACTTC
TRBV10-3	TRBJ2-1	once	TRBD2	CAISPREGSGTYNEQFF	TGTGCCATCAGTCCCCGGGAGGGGAGTGGGACCTACAATGAGCAGTTCTTC
TRBV5-1	TRBJ2-7	NA	NA	CASSLQAGSVYEQYF	TGCGCCAGCAGCTTGCAGGCGGGTTCCGTCTACGAGCAGTACTTC
TRBV28	TRBJ1-2	NA	TRBD1	CASIAGGTVRGYTF	TGTGCCAGCATCGCAGGGGGGACAGTTCGGGGCTACACCTTC
TRBV5-1	TRBJ2-3	NA	NA	CASSWTAGRQKDTQYF	TGCGCCAGCAGCTGGACAGCTGGACGGCAAAAGGATACGCAGTATTTT
TRBV20-1	TRBJ2-7	NA	NA	CSARRIYEQYF	TGCAGTGCTAGACGGATTTACGAGCAGTACTTC
TRBV28	TRBJ2-2	NA	TRBD1	CASSLWQGAILSTGELFF	TGTGCCAGCAGTTTATGGCAGGGGGCCATTTTGAGCACCGGGGAGCTGTTTTTT
TRBV5-1	TRBJ1-1	NA	NA	CASSPGHENTEAFF	TGCGCCAGCAGCCCGGGACACGAGAACACTGAAGCTTTCTTT
TRBV2	TRBJ2-7	NA	NA	CASSWEQTGYEQYF	TGTGCCAGCAGTTGGGAACAGACCGGATACGAGCAGTACTTC
TRBV6-6	TRBJ1-1	NA	NA	CASSRTGNGMNTEAFF	TGTGCCAGCAGTCGAACAGGGAATGGGATGAACACTGAAGCTTTCTTT
TRBV5-1	TRBJ1-5	NA	NA	CASSLGGGDQPQHF	TGCGCCAGCAGCTTGGGCGGCGGGGATCAGCCCCAGCATTTT
TRBV7-9	TRBJ2-5	NA	NA	CASSLVPGRQETQYF	TGTGCCAGCAGCTTAGTCCCAGGGCGACAAGAGACCCAGTACTTC
TRBV11-3	TRBJ2-3	NA	TRBD2	CASSSLAGSTDTQYF	TGTGCCAGCAGCTCGCTAGCGGGAAGCACAGATACGCAGTATTTT
TRBV9	TRBJ2-5	NA	TRBD1	CASGRTITGAETQYF	TGTGCCAGCGGGCGAACGATTACAGGGGCCGAGACCCAGTACTTC
TRBV11-2	TRBJ1-2	NA	TRBD1	CASSLMATGQGDGYTF	TGTGCCAGCAGCTTAATGGCGACCGGACAGGGGGACGGCTACACCTTC
TRBV11-2	TRBJ2-3	NA	NA	CASSLGWSSSTDTQYF	TGTGCCAGCAGCTTAGGATGGAGCAGTAGCACAGATACGCAGTATTTT
TRBV30	TRBJ2-2	NA	TRBD2	CAWRTSGNTGELFF	TGTGCCTGGAGGACTAGCGGGAACACCGGGGAGCTGTTTTTT
TRBV2	TRBJ2-7	once	TRBD1	CASSGDRGTGVSQYEQYF	TGTGCCAGCAGTGGGGACAGGGGAACGGGTGTCTCGCAATACGAGCAGTACTTC
TRBV6-1	TRBJ1-5	NA	NA	CASSDSQGSNQPQHF	TGTGCCAGCAGTGATTCCCAGGGTAGCAATCAGCCCCAGCATTTT
TRBV28	TRBJ2-2	NA	NA	CASSLGLSTGELFF	TGTGCCAGCAGTTTGGGACTTAGCACCGGGGAGCTGTTTTTT
TRBV25-1	TRBJ2-6	NA	NA	CASSDRSSGANVLTF	TGTGCCAGCAGTGACCGAAGCTCTGGGGCCAACGTCCTGACTTTC
TRBV4-1	TRBJ2-6	few	NA	CASSQGQIVSGANVLTF	TGCGCCAGCAGCCAAGGACAGATCGTCTCTGGGGCCAACGTCCTGACTTTC
TRBV27	TRBJ2-3	NA	TRBD2	CASSPALGLAGTDTQYF	TGTGCCAGCAGCCCCGCCCTCGGACTAGCGGGCACAGATACGCAGTATTTT
TRBV28	TRBJ2-5	NA	TRBD1	CASSSTGSPQETQYF	TGTGCCAGCAGTTCGACAGGGAGCCCCCAAGAGACCCAGTACTTC
TRBV11-2	TRBJ2-7	NA	TRBD1	CASSSSGGRLSYEQYF	TGTGCCAGCAGCTCGTCAGGGGGTCGACTTTCCTACGAGCAGTACTTC
TRBV27	TRBJ2-7	few	TRBD1	CASSRSPPDRGPYEQYF	TGTGCCAGCAGTCGGTCCCCCCCGGACAGGGGGCCATACGAGCAGTACTTC
TRBV10-1	TRBJ1-1	NA	NA	CASSVQEDTEAFF	TGCGCCAGCAGTGTCCAGGAGGACACTGAAGCTTTCTTT
TRBV14	TRBJ2-3	NA	NA	CASSKAITDTQYF	TGTGCCAGCAGCAAAGCGATCACAGATACGCAGTATTTT
TRBV10-2	TRBJ2-3	NA	NA	CASSELGHYTDTQYF	TGCGCCAGCAGTGAGCTGGGGCATTACACAGATACGCAGTATTTT
TRBV29-1	TRBJ2-5	few	NA	CSVRGGGETQYF	TGCAGCGTTCGGGGTGGGGGAGAGACCCAGTACTTC
TRBV7-9	TRBJ1-1	NA	NA	CASTNDLNTEAFF	TGTGCCAGCACCAATGACTTGAACACTGAAGCTTTCTTT
TRBV30	TRBJ2-2	NA	NA	CAWRGRRELFF	TGTGCCTGGAGGGGGCGGAGGGAGCTGTTTTTT